The rows below give T cell receptor beta chains drawn from one sample of a study of shared clonotypes between healthy human individuals. Sequenced by immunoSEQ multiplex PCR; TCRdb stores in-frame clones only, minus some. The table includes 2.5 million or so clones, around nine tenths detected once. Sequenced sample: naive CD4+ T cells sorted from blood. Every receptor here comes from a man aged 18 to 30 in good health. CDR3s include the opening cysteine and the closing phenylalanine or tryptophan. D genes are given only for firm matches. Size tells how often a clone was seen (once, few, many) or the class of an expanded clone, and some rows leave it out.

j_call clone_size d_call v_call cdr3_aa cdr3_nt
TRBJ2-7 - TRBD1 TRBV18 CASSPGGRQGAYEQYF TGTGCCAGCTCACCTGGAGGGAGACAGGGGGCCTACGAGCAGTACTTC
TRBJ1-4 - TRBD1 TRBV10-3 CAIRAGQGAPATNEKLFF TGTGCCATCAGAGCGGGACAGGGGGCCCCAGCAACTAATGAAAAACTGTTTTTT
TRBJ2-2 - - TRBV5-1 CASSLYDTGELFF TGCGCCAGCAGCTTGTATGACACCGGGGAGCTGTTTTTT
TRBJ1-2 - - TRBV11-2 CASSLESRAGYTF TGTGCCAGCAGCTTAGAGTCTCGGGCTGGCTACACCTTC
TRBJ2-6 - - TRBV19 CASSIGISGANVLTF TGTGCCAGTAGTATAGGGATTTCTGGGGCCAACGTCCTGACTTTC
TRBJ2-7 - - TRBV6-5 CASSSWTDSYEQYF TGTGCCAGCAGTTCTTGGACCGACTCCTACGAGCAGTACTTC
TRBJ1-1 - - TRBV29-1 CSAQTSLYTEAFF TGCAGCGCCCAGACATCCCTTTACACTGAAGCTTTCTTT
TRBJ1-6 few TRBD1 TRBV19 CASSNRDSASPLHF TGTGCCAGTAGTAACCGGGACAGCGCTTCACCCCTCCACTTT
TRBJ2-7 once TRBD1 TRBV19 CASSTLAGGNEQYF TGTGCCAGTAGTACGTTGGCAGGGGGCAACGAGCAGTACTTC
TRBJ2-2 - - TRBV6-6 CASSLQENTGELFF TGTGCCAGCAGTCTGCAGGAGAACACCGGGGAGCTGTTTTTT
TRBJ1-6 - - TRBV7-2 CASSLGTANSPLHF TGTGCCAGCAGCTTAGGTACAGCGAATTCACCCCTCCACTTT
TRBJ2-3 - TRBD1 TRBV6-5 CASSSPGQGTDTQYF TGTGCCAGCAGTTCCCCCGGACAGGGCACAGATACGCAGTATTTT
TRBJ1-6 once TRBD1 TRBV30 CAWSIGGNNSPLHF TGTGCCTGGAGTATAGGGGGCAATAATTCACCCCTCCACTTT
TRBJ2-6 few TRBD1 TRBV11-2 CASSQRQGASGANVLTF TGTGCCAGCAGCCAGAGACAGGGGGCCTCTGGGGCCAACGTCCTGACTTTC
TRBJ2-5 - - TRBV11-2 CASSLVLSGRGTETQYF TGTGCCAGCAGCTTAGTGTTGTCGGGGAGAGGAACAGAGACCCAGTACTTC
TRBJ2-4 - - TRBV6-6 CASTRDPAGAKNIQYF TGTGCCAGCACCCGAGACCCGGCCGGGGCCAAAAACATTCAGTACTTC
TRBJ2-1 once TRBD2 TRBV11-2 CASSYILAGGPDEQFF TGTGCCAGCAGCTACATTTTAGCGGGGGGGCCCGATGAGCAGTTCTTC
TRBJ1-4 - - TRBV19 CASSIRGATNEKLFF TGTGCCAGTAGTATTAGGGGTGCAACTAATGAAAAACTGTTTTTT
TRBJ1-6 few - TRBV5-4 CASSTELNSPLHF TGTGCCAGCAGCACCGAGCTAAATTCACCCCTCCACTTT
TRBJ2-7 - - TRBV6-5 CASSRSGYEQYF TGTGCCAGCAGCCGGTCGGGGTACGAGCAGTACTTC
TRBJ1-2 - - TRBV6-5 CASSNYGGNYGYTF TGTGCCAGCAGCAACTACGGGGGCAACTATGGCTACACCTTC
TRBJ2-1 - TRBD1 TRBV9 CASSVGQGAYNEQFF TGTGCCAGCAGCGTGGGACAGGGGGCCTACAATGAGCAGTTCTTC
TRBJ2-2 - - TRBV18 CASSPQGRPNTGELFF TGTGCCAGCTCACCGCAGGGCAGACCGAACACCGGGGAGCTGTTTTTT
TRBJ2-4 - TRBD1 TRBV4-1 CASSLEQGNLAKNIQYF TGCGCCAGCAGCCTTGAACAGGGGAACTTAGCCAAAAACATTCAGTACTTC
TRBJ2-3 - TRBD2 TRBV19 CASTTAGVLGTDTQYF TGTGCCAGTACCACTGCGGGGGTTTTAGGTACAGATACGCAGTATTTT
TRBJ2-1 - TRBD2 TRBV10-3 CAISDRGRAQVNEQFF TGTGCCATCAGTGACAGAGGGAGGGCCCAGGTGAATGAGCAGTTCTTC
TRBJ1-5 - - TRBV6-4 CASRAGEFSNQPQHF TGTGCCAGCAGGGCAGGGGAGTTTAGCAATCAGCCCCAGCATTTT
TRBJ2-3 - TRBD2 TRBV4-1 CASSQDGGGTSTDTQYF TGCGCCAGCAGCCAAGATGGCGGGGGAACCTCCACAGATACGCAGTATTTT
TRBJ1-3 - - TRBV4-1 CASSQDAGTTLLGTIYF TGCGCCAGCAGCCAAGATGCCGGGACAACTCTTCTTGGAACCATATATTTT